The subject of this entry is one T cell receptor (beta chain). What it recognizes is unknown. These data come from a study of Tregs in tolerant kidney transplant recipients. Study findings and constraints: Biological reproducibility was not directly addressed, but technical replication error appeared minimal.

CD4+CD25+CD127- Tregs, CD4+CD25- non-Tregs, CD4 and CD8 cells were sorted. An overnight rest at 37°C with roughly 200 IU/ml IL-2 preceded regulatory T cell sorting from thawed PBMCs. Germline CDR1 reads SGHRS; CDR2 reads YFSETQ. V was clipped by 0 bases and J by 5 bases; unmatched bases: 13. CDR3 length: 18 residues. The data were produced by immunoSEQ multiplex PCR, yet TCRdb's version contains in-frame clones alone and is incomplete. The sample lists approximately 43,000 clones, about 89% occurring once. The sequence was obtained from a human donor in good health. The chain recombines TRBV5-1 with TRBJ2-3; TRBD2 agrees at 9 bases. Sequenced sample: Tregs from blood. The CDR3 sequence: CASSLGNLLAGSRDTQYF. DNA for the CDR3: TGCGCCAGCAGCTTGGGGAACCTACTAGCGGGTAGTCGAGATACGCAGTATTTT.